This entry lists 14 T cell receptor beta chains sequenced from one sample in a study of memory B cells and T cells in multiple sclerosis. Separate sequencing covered autoproliferating (CFSE-dim) and non-proliferating (CFSE-high) T cells from stimulus-free culture. Cultures began with fewer than 5.5x10^7 CFSE-labeled PBMCs, unstimulated for about 7 days, with replicate wells pooled. Their antigens are not known. The table came from immunoSEQ multiplex PCR; TCRdb's copy has only in-frame clones and leaves some out. The data show some 49,000 clones, with 82% seen just once and 0.9% to 1.3% held by the top ten. The sample consisted of PBMCs from blood kept in culture. The receptors derive from a human donor with multiple sclerosis.

This chain connects TRBV18 to TRBJ2-3, with D unclear. This CDR3 has 12 residues. Germline CDR1 and CDR2: KGHSH and LQKENI. Trimming left V 3 bases short and J 2 bases short, with 3 bases between. Here the CDR3 reads CASSPATDTQYF. The CDR3 DNA reads as TGTGCCAGCTCACCCGCCACAGATACGCAGTATTTT.

The chain recombines TRBV6-5 with TRBJ1-4; D is uncertain. This CDR3 has 15 amino acids. Trimming shortened V by 4 bases and J by 0 bases, and 9 bases separated the two germline ends. Germline assignment: CDR1 MNHEY and CDR2 SVGAGI. The CDR3 sequence is CASSLIGTTNEKLFF. In DNA, the CDR3 is TGTGCCAGCAGTTTAATCGGAACAACTAATGAAAAACTGTTTTTT.

In nucleotides, the CDR3 is TGTGCCAGCAGGATTGCGTCCCCTGAGGGCTACACCTTC. Its translation: CASRIASPEGYTF. The chain carries TRBV5-6 and TRBJ1-2; D not resolved. The CDR3 consists of 13 residues. Trimming took off 5 bases at V and 8 bases at J, with 16 bases between the two ends. Germline V CDR1 and CDR2: SGHDT, YYEEEE.

The chain is built from TRBV4-2 and TRBJ2-3; possible D gene TRBD2, 6 bases. The CDR3 is 16 amino acids. V was pared by 2 bases and J by 6 bases, with 18 bases between. In germline, CDR1 is LGHNA, CDR2 YNFKEQ. Written as DNA, the CDR3 is TGTGCCAGCAGCCAACGGGACGGAGCGGGCGGGGATACGCAGTATTTT. Encoded protein: CASSQRDGAGGDTQYF.

This clone appeared a single time. J is TRBJ1-1 and V is TRBV4-3; 7 bases are shared with TRBD1. Germline loops: CDR1 LGHNA, CDR2 YSLEER. J lost 0 bases, V lost 2 bases, and 6 bases had no gene match. The CDR3 covers 16 residues. The CDR3 nucleotides are TGCGCCAGCAGCCAATCGAGGACAGGAGTGAACACTGAAGCTTTCTTT. Translated: CASSQSRTGVNTEAFF.

V gene TRBV6-5 combines with J gene TRBJ2-1; 10 bases agree with TRBD2. V was pared by 0 bases and J by 7 bases, with 3 bases of the junction left unmatched. CDR1 is MNHEY and CDR2 is SVGAGI in the germline V gene. The CDR3 consists of 15 residues. This CDR3 is CASSYSTSGRNEQFF. In DNA form, the CDR3 reads TGTGCCAGCAGTTACTCGACTAGCGGGCGGAATGAGCAGTTCTTC.

This clone was observed a single time. V and J are TRBV28 and TRBJ2-3; perhaps TRBD2 as D (6 bases). This CDR3 contains 15 residues. Germline V gene data show CDR1 as MDHEN and CDR2 as SYDVKM. Trimming removed 4 bases at V and 3 bases at J, with 14 bases between. The CDR3: CASSSQARGTDTQYF. CDR3 coding DNA: TGTGCCAGCAGTTCTCAGGCCCGGGGGACAGATACGCAGTATTTT.

CDR3 DNA: TGTGCCAGCAGTGAATGGGGGGGCGCTGAGAACATTCAGTACTTC. It encodes CASSEWGGAENIQYF. The chain combines TRBV6-1 with TRBJ2-4; D may be TRBD2 (7 bases). CDR3 length: 15 residues. The V gene's germline CDR1 is MNHNS and CDR2 SASEGT. Deletions cut 2 bases from V and 7 bases from J, with 15 bases between.

The chain combines TRBV15 with TRBJ1-1; perhaps TRBD1 as D (6 bases). Germline values: CDR1 LNHNV, CDR2 YYDKDF (reference sequence). The CDR3 extends over 17 amino acids. V lost 7 bases to trimming and J lost 0 bases, with 21 bases between them. The CDR3 DNA is TGTGCCACCAATGACGCGGGTAGGGGGGATATGAACACTGAAGCTTTCTTT. It translates to CATNDAGRGDMNTEAFF.

The chain has TRBV30 and TRBJ2-7; 8 nucleotides match TRBD2. The V and J ends lost 2 bases and 4 bases, in that order; junction bases with no gene match: 4. The CDR3 is 13 residues long. CDR1 and CDR2 (germline): GTSNPN, SVGIG (reference sequence). CDR3 nucleotide sequence: TGTGCCTGGAGTTCGGGGGGGCCGTACGAGCAGTACTTC. Translation gives CAWSSGGPYEQYF.

This clone was picked up one time. This CDR3 is CASSLKGEIRNHAKLFF. The CDR3 DNA follows: TGTGCCAGCAGCTTGAAGGGAGAGATAAGAAACCACGCAAAACTGTTTTTT. V usage is TRBV5-5 and J usage is TRBJ1-4, with unresolved D. The CDR3 totals 17 residues. The germline V and J ends were trimmed by 1 base and 10 bases, with 23 bases remaining between them. CDR1 is SGHKS and CDR2 is YYEKEE in the germline V gene (reference sequence).

V and J are TRBV5-6 and TRBJ1-2; D remains unclear. V dropped 4 bases and J dropped 4 bases, with 8 bases sitting between them. Germline V gives CDR1 SGHDT, CDR2 YYEEEE. There are 12 residues in the CDR3. The CDR3 loop is CASSPSRYGYTF. The CDR3, as DNA: TGTGCCAGCAGCCCGAGCCGCTATGGCTACACCTTC.

This sequence joins TRBV6-5 and TRBJ1-1; D is possibly TRBD1 (6 bases). Trimming removed 4 bases at V and 2 bases at J, with 14 bases between. The CDR3 sequence is 15 residues long. CDR1 MNHEY and CDR2 SVGAGI come from the germline V gene. The CDR3 sequence is CASSLGAGINTEAFF. The CDR3 bases are TGTGCCAGCAGTTTGGGGGCGGGGATCAACACTGAAGCTTTCTTT.

This clone showed up just a few times. The chain joins TRBV4-3 to TRBJ2-7; unclear D gene. The germline V and J ends were trimmed by 1 base and 2 bases, with 15 bases remaining between them. The CDR3 is 16 amino acids. CDR1 and CDR2 from the germline V gene are LGHNA and YSLEER. CDR3 sequence reads: CASSQGGPSTTYEQYF. In nucleotides, the CDR3 is TGCGCCAGCAGCCAAGGAGGCCCGTCTACAACCTACGAGCAGTACTTC.